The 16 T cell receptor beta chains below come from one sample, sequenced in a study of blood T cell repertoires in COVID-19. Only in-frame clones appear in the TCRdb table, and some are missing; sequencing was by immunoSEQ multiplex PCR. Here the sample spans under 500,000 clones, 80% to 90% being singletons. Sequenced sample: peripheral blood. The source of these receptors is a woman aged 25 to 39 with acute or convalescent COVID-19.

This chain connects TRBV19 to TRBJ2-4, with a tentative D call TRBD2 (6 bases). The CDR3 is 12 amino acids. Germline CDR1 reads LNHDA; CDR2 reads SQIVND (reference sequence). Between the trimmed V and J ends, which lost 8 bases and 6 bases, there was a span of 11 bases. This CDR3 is CASLSGGNIQYF. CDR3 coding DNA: TGTGCCAGTCTTTCCGGGGGAAACATTCAGTACTTC.

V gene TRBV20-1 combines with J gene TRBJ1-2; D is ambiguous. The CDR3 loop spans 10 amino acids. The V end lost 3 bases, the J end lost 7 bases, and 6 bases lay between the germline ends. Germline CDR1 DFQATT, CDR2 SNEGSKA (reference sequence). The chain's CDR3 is CSARERGYTF. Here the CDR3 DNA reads TGCAGTGCTAGGGAGCGTGGCTACACCTTC.

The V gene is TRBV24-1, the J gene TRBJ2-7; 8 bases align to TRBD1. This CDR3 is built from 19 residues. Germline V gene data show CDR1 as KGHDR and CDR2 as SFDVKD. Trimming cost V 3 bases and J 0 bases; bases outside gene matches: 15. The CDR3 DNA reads TGTGCCACCAGTGATGTGACAGGGGTCGTCCCTTTAAGCTCCTACGAGCAGTACTTC. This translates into CATSDVTGVVPLSSYEQYF.

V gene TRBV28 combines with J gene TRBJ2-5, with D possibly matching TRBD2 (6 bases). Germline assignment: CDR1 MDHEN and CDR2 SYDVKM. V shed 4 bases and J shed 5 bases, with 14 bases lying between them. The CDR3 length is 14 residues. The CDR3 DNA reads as TGTGCCAGCAGTTATACCTTACGGGGGGAGACCCAGTACTTC. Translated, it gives CASSYTLRGETQYF.

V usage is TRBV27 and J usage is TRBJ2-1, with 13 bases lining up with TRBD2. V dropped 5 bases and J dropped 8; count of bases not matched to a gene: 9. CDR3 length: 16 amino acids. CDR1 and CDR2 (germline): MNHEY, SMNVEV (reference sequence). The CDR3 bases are TGTGCCAGCAGTCCGAGAGGACTAGCGGGGGTCCATGAGCAGTTCTTC. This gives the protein CASSPRGLAGVHEQFF.

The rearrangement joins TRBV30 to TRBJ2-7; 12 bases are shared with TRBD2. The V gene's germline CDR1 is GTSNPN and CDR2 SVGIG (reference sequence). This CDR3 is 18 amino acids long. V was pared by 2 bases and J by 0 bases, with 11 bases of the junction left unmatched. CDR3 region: CAWSSGLAGTYLSYEQYF. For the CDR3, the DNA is TGTGCCTGGAGTTCCGGACTAGCGGGAACTTACCTCTCCTACGAGCAGTACTTC.

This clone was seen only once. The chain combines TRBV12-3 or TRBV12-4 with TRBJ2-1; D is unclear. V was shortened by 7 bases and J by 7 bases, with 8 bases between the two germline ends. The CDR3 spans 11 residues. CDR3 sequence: CASMRLNEQFF. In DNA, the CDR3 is TGTGCCAGCATGAGGTTGAATGAGCAGTTCTTC.

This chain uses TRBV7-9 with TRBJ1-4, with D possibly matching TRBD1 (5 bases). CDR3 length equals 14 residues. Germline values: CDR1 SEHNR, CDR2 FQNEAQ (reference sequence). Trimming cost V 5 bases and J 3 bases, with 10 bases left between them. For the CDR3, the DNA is TGTGCCAGCAGCATCCGACAGTCTAATGAAAAACTGTTTTTT. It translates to CASSIRQSNEKLFF.

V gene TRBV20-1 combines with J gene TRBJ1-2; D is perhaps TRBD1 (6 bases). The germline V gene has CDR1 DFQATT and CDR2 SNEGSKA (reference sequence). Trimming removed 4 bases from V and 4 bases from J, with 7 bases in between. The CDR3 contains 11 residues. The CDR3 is CSAKTGYGYTF. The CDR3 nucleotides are TGCAGTGCTAAGACAGGCTATGGCTACACCTTC.

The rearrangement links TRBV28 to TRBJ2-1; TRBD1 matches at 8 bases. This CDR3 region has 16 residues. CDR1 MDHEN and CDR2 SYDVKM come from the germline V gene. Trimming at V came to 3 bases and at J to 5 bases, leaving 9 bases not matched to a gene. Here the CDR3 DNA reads TGTGCCAGCAGTTTTCGAACCTCGACAGGGGACAATGAGCAGTTCTTC. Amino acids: CASSFRTSTGDNEQFF.

The chain's CDR3 is CATSEIATSGASWFF. CDR3 in DNA: TGTGCCACCAGTGAAATTGCGACTAGCGGAGCCAGTTGGTTCTTC. J is TRBJ2-1 and V is TRBV24-1; the match to TRBD2 covers 9 bases. V dropped 4 bases and J dropped 15; count of bases not matched to a gene: 15. This CDR3 spans 15 amino acids. Germline CDR1 KGHDR, CDR2 SFDVKD.

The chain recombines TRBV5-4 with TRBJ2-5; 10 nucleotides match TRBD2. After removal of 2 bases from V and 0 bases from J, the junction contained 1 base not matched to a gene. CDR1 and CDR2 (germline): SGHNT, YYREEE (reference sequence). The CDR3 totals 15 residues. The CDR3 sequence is CASSLAGGNQETQYF. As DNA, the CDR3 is TGTGCCAGCAGCTTAGCGGGGGGGAACCAAGAGACCCAGTACTTC.

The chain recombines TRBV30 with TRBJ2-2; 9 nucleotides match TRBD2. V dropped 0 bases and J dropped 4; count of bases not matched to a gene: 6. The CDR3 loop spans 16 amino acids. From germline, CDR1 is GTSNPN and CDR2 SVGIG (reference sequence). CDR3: CAWSVLSGGATGELFF. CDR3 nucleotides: TGTGCCTGGAGTGTACTTAGCGGGGGAGCCACCGGGGAGCTGTTTTTT.

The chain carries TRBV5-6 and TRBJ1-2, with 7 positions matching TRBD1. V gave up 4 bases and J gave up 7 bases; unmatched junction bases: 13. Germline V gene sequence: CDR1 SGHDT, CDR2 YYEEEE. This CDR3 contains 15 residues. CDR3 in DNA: TGTGCCAGCAGCCCGAAGGACAGGCCAGCGGGTGGCTACACCTTC. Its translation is CASSPKDRPAGGYTF.

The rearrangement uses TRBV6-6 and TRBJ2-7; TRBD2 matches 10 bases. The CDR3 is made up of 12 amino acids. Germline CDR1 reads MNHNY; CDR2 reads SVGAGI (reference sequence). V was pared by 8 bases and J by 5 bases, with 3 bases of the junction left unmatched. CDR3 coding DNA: TGTGCCAGCTCCAGCGGGGGGGACGAGCAGTACTTC. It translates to CASSSGGDEQYF.

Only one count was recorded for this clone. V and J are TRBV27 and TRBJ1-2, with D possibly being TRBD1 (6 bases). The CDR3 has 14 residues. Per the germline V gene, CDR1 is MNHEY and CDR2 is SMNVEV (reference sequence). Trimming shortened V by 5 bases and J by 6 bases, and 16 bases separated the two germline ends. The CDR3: CASSGGTDSDGYTF. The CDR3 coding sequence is TGTGCCAGCAGTGGGGGCACGGATTCGGATGGCTACACCTTC.